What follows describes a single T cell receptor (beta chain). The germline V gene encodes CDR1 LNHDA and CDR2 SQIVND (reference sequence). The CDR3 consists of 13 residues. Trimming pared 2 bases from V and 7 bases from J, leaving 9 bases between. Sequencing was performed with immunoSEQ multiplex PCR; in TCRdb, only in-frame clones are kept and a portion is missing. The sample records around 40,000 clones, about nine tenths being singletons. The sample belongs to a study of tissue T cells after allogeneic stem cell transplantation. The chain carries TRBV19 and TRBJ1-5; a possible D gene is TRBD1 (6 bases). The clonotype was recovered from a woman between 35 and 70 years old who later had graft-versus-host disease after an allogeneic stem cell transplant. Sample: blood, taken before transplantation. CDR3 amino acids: CASSIMGAQPQHF. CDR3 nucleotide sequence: TGTGCCAGTAGTATAATGGGGGCACAGCCCCAGCATTTT.